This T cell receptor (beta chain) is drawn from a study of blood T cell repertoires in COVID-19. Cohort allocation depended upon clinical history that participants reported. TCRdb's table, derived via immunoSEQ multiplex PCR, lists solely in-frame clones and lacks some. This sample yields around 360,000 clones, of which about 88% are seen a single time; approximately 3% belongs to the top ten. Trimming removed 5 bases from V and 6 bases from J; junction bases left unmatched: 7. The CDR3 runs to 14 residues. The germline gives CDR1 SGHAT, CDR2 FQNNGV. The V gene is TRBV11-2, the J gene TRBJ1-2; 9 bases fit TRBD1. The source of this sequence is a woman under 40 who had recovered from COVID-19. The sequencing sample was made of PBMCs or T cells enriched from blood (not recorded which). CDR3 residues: CASSRIGTGHGYTF. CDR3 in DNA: TGTGCCAGCAGCCGCATTGGGACAGGGCATGGCTACACCTTC.